Below, 32 T cell receptor beta chains from the same sample are listed, as sequenced in a study of cytomegalovirus exposure and HLA in healthy donors. Primers included in the PCR were 60 Vbeta and 13 Jbeta primers. Measured with immunoSEQ multiplex PCR; TCRdb has only the in-frame clones, and not every one. The sample has 130,000 to 150,000 clones; roughly 80% are singletons. The sequencing sample was made of PBMCs. Receptors were obtained from a woman between 50 and 59 years old in good health and CMV-seropositive.

The J gene is TRBJ1-1, the V gene TRBV6-6; 8 nucleotides line up with TRBD1. This CDR3 region has 14 residues. Germline CDR1 and CDR2: MNHNY and SVGAGI (reference sequence). V was clipped by 4 bases and J by 5 bases; unmatched bases: 6. The DNA for the CDR3 is TGTGCCAGCAGTTTACAGGGGGAAGATACTGAAGCTTTCTTT. This gives the protein CASSLQGEDTEAFF.

This clone was recorded only once. CDR3 bases: TGTGCCAGCAGTGTCACTAGCGGCCCCTCCTACGAGCAGTACTTC. It specifies CASSVTSGPSYEQYF. The V gene is TRBV6-1, the J gene TRBJ2-5; 8 bases map to TRBD2. Matching the DNA end better, TRBJ2-7 makes the J call doubtful. From germline, CDR1 is MNHNS and CDR2 SASEGT. The CDR3 is 15 amino acids.

The chain uses TRBV7-2 and TRBJ2-3, with D perhaps matching TRBD1 (6 bases). V was trimmed by 1 base and J by 3 bases, leaving 8 bases between them. The CDR3 totals 14 residues. CDR1 is SGHTA and CDR2 is FQGNSA in the germline V gene. The CDR3 spells CASSLEGVTDTQYF. Written as DNA, the CDR3 is TGTGCCAGCAGCTTAGAGGGGGTTACAGATACGCAGTATTTT. The whole variable domain, filled in from reference TRBV7-2 and TRBJ2-3, reads GAGVSQSPSNKVTEKGKDVELRCDPISGHTALYWYRQSLGQGLEFLIYFQGNSAPDKSGLPSDRFSAERTGGSVSTLTIQRTQQEDSAVYLCASSLEGVTDTQYFGPGTRLTVL.

In its sample, this clone was seen once. This rearrangement joins TRBV28 to TRBJ1-5; no definite D call. The germline V and J ends were trimmed by 3 bases and 7 bases, with 7 bases remaining between them. Germline CDR1 reads MDHEN; CDR2 reads SYDVKM. The length of the CDR3 is 12 residues. The CDR3 protein is CASSFPRQPQHF. CDR3 coding DNA: TGTGCCAGCAGTTTCCCGAGGCAGCCCCAGCATTTT.

This clone appeared a few times. This chain uses TRBV6-6 with TRBJ2-7; 8 nucleotides align to TRBD2. Germline V gives CDR1 MNHNY, CDR2 SVGAGI (reference sequence). V lost 2 bases and J lost 0; bases outside the gene matches: 6. The CDR3 has 16 residues. In DNA form, the CDR3 reads TGTGCCAGCAGTTACACCCAGCGGGGGAGCTCCTACGAGCAGTACTTC. This translates into CASSYTQRGSSYEQYF.

The chain employs TRBV2 and TRBJ1-5; perhaps TRBD1 as D (5 bases). V shed 8 bases and J shed 4 bases, with 15 bases lying between them. This CDR3 comprises 14 residues. The V gene's germline CDR1 is SNHLY and CDR2 FYNNEI. CDR3 sequence: CASQQDPINQPQHF. The CDR3 nucleotides read TGTGCCAGCCAACAGGATCCCATAAATCAGCCCCAGCATTTT.

About this clone: The junction differs from germline at one of its ends, possibly a read error. The sample carries other DNA sequences with the same CDR3. The J gene is TRBJ1-1, the V gene TRBV5-8; maybe TRBD1 (5 bases). The germline V gene has CDR1 SGHTS and CDR2 YDEGEE. This CDR3 contains 13 residues. The CDR3 is CASSSGTLTGAFF. The CDR3, as DNA: TGTGCCAGCAGCTCCGGGACTTTAACTGGAGCTTTCTTT.

This chain links TRBV28 with TRBJ2-7; possible D gene TRBD2, 6 bases. Germline assignment: CDR1 MDHEN and CDR2 SYDVKM. CDR3 length: 13 residues. The V end lost 4 bases, the J end lost 3 bases, and 10 bases lay between the germline ends. CDR3 DNA: TGTGCCAGCAGTTCCGGGACTTACTACGAGCAGTACTTC. This gives the protein CASSSGTYYEQYF. The variable domain in full, with the rest retrieved from reference TRBV28 and TRBJ2-7, is DVKVTQSSRYLVKRTGEKVFLECVQDMDHENMFWYRQDPGLGLRLIYFSYDVKMKEKGDIPEGYSVSREKKERFSLILESASTNQTSMYLCASSSGTYYEQYFGPGTRLTVT.

For this clone: One junction end disagrees with the germline gene, perhaps due to a read error. The chain uses TRBV7-7 and TRBJ2-1; 8 bases line up with TRBD2. The CDR3 runs to 14 residues. Germline V gene lookup returns CDR1 SSHAT and CDR2 FNYEAQ (reference sequence). CDR3 coding DNA: TGTGCTAGCAGCCCGGGACTAGTGGAGAATGAGCAGTTCTTC. It specifies CASSPGLVENEQFF.

On this clone itself: Other DNA sequences of this sample code for an identical CDR3. The CDR3 region is CASSFNWNTEAFF. The CDR3 bases are TGTGCCAGCAGCTTCAATTGGAACACTGAAGCTTTCTTT. The chain joins TRBV11-2 to TRBJ1-1; the D is unclear. The germline gives CDR1 SGHAT, CDR2 FQNNGV. There are 13 residues in the CDR3. V was pared by 3 bases and J by 1 base, with 6 bases between.

The chain links TRBV4-1 to TRBJ1-2; D is unresolved. The CDR3 has 13 residues. The V end was cut by 1 base, the J end by 4 bases, with 7 bases between. The germline CDR1 and CDR2 sequences are MGHRA and YSYEKL. The CDR3 loop reads CASSQGGVYGYTF. The CDR3, as DNA: TGCGCCAGCAGCCAAGGGGGAGTCTATGGCTACACCTTC.

This clone was detected a few times. This chain joins TRBV6-5 and TRBJ2-6; 9 nucleotides align to TRBD1. Trimming at V came to 5 bases and at J to 4 bases, leaving 3 bases not matched to a gene. The CDR3 has 15 residues. Germline assignment: CDR1 MNHEY and CDR2 SVGAGI. The CDR3 DNA reads as TGTGCCAGCAGTAGGACAGGGGAAGGGGCCAACGTCCTGACTTTC. Translated: CASSRTGEGANVLTF.

The chain uses TRBV7-9 and TRBJ1-3; tentatively, D is TRBD1 (6 bases). Per the germline V gene, CDR1 is SEHNR and CDR2 is FQNEAQ (reference sequence). V dropped 5 bases and J dropped 4 bases, with 15 bases sitting between them. The CDR3 is made up of 15 amino acids. CDR3 sequence reads: CASSQPTGQGNTIYF. The CDR3 DNA follows: TGTGCCAGCAGCCAACCAACAGGGCAAGGAAACACCATATATTTT.

The rearrangement uses TRBV4-1 and TRBJ1-6; 10 bases are shared with TRBD1. The V gene's germline CDR1 is MGHRA and CDR2 YSYEKL. The CDR3 totals 16 residues. V lost 0 bases, J lost 9 bases, and 5 bases stayed unmatched. In nucleotides, the CDR3 is TGCGCCAGCAGCCAAGACCGACAGGGGGCTCTTTCACCCCTCCACTTT. Residues: CASSQDRQGALSPLHF.

V is TRBV6-1 and J is TRBJ2-1; 8 bases are shared with TRBD1. The germline gives CDR1 MNHNS, CDR2 SASEGT. The V segment lost 10 bases and the J segment 7 bases; nucleotides outside the gene matches: 9. The CDR3 covers 13 residues. The CDR3 region has the DNA TGTGCCACCCCCAGGACAGGGCTGAATGAGCAGTTCTTC. Amino acid sequence: CATPRTGLNEQFF.

This rearrangement joins TRBV6-5 to TRBJ2-1; perhaps TRBD2 as D (6 bases). CDR1 and CDR2 (germline): MNHEY, SVGAGI. The CDR3 loop spans 15 amino acids. Trimming removed 2 bases from V and 2 bases from J, with 10 bases in between. CDR3 coding DNA: TGTGCCAGCAGTTACGGGGCTAGCGCCTACAATGAGCAGTTCTTC. It specifies CASSYGASAYNEQFF.

This clone showed up just a few times. This rearrangement joins TRBV6-6 to TRBJ2-5; the D gene is possibly TRBD2 (5 bases). Deletions cut 7 bases from V and 4 bases from J, with 13 bases between. Germline V gives CDR1 MNHNY, CDR2 SVGAGI (reference sequence). This CDR3 has 13 residues. CDR3 loop: CASTGQAGETQYF. CDR3 DNA sequence: TGTGCCAGCACCGGGCAGGCGGGAGAGACCCAGTACTTC.

This clone has only one observation. This sequence joins TRBV7-2 and TRBJ1-5; a weak D match, TRBD1 (6 bases). V gave up 0 bases and J gave up 6 bases, with 12 bases separating them. The germline gives CDR1 SGHTA, CDR2 FQGNSA. The CDR3 contains 15 residues. CDR3 sequence reads: CASSLATGPGQPQHF. The CDR3, as DNA: TGTGCCAGCAGCTTAGCGACAGGCCCCGGTCAGCCCCAGCATTTT.

The chain uses TRBV7-9 and TRBJ1-2; TRBD1 agrees at 8 bases. Germline trimming cut 5 bases from V and 1 base from J; bases unmatched to any gene: 12. The germline V gene has CDR1 SEHNR and CDR2 FQNEAQ (reference sequence). This CDR3 has 17 amino acids. CDR3 sequence (DNA): TGTGCCAGCAGCGGTCCAGGACAGGGAGCCTTTAACTATGGCTACACCTTC. Its translation: CASSGPGQGAFNYGYTF.

The J gene is TRBJ1-2, the V gene TRBV9; D possibly corresponds to TRBD1 (6 bases). CDR3 length: 14 residues. Between the trimmed V and J ends, which lost 3 bases and 3 bases, there was a span of 12 bases. Germline V gene data show CDR1 as SGDLS and CDR2 as YYNGEE. CDR3 in amino acids: CASSGESGDYGYTF. The CDR3 nucleotides read TGTGCCAGCAGCGGAGAGTCAGGGGACTATGGCTACACCTTC.

This clone was picked up one time. The chain employs TRBV19 and TRBJ2-5; no reliable D call. Germline values: CDR1 LNHDA, CDR2 SQIVND (reference sequence). There are 14 residues in the CDR3. V gave up 4 bases and J gave up 0 bases, with 9 bases separating them. The CDR3 DNA sequence: TGTGCCAGTAGTAAAGCAGCGTACCAAGAGACCCAGTACTTC. This sequence encodes CASSKAAYQETQYF.

This rearrangement joins TRBV4-3 to TRBJ2-6; TRBD2 might be the D (8 bases). The V and J ends lost 1 base and 1 base respectively, with 17 bases between them. CDR1 is LGHNA, CDR2 YSLEER, per germline. The CDR3 has 19 residues. The CDR3, as DNA: TGCGCCAGCAGCCAAGGGCTCGCGGGGGGACAGTCTGGGGCCAACGTCCTGACTTTC. It codes for CASSQGLAGGQSGANVLTF.

This clone was seen a handful of times. The chain combines TRBV6-4 with TRBJ1-2, with a weak D call TRBD1 (6 bases). Germline CDR1 is MRHNA and CDR2 is SNTAGT. Trimming pared 4 bases from V and 2 bases from J, leaving 11 bases between. The CDR3 covers 14 residues. The CDR3 spells CASSATGQNYGYTF. The CDR3 DNA sequence: TGTGCCAGCAGTGCGACGGGACAAAACTATGGCTACACCTTC.

J is TRBJ2-1 and V is TRBV5-4, with 7 bases lining up with TRBD1. V gave up 4 bases and J gave up 1 base; unmatched junction bases: 2. Germline CDR1 is SGHNT and CDR2 is YYREEE (reference sequence). The CDR3 is 14 residues long. CDR3 sequence reads: CASSRTGSYNEQFF. The CDR3 DNA reads TGTGCCAGCAGCCGGACAGGATCCTACAATGAGCAGTTCTTC.

This clone was detected only once. The V call is TRBV5-1, the J call TRBJ2-5, with D perhaps matching TRBD2 (5 bases). V was clipped by 4 bases and J by 5 bases, with 9 bases between them. Germline V gene lookup returns CDR1 SGHRS and CDR2 YFSETQ. There are 12 residues in the CDR3. The CDR3 DNA reads TGCGCCAGCAGCGAAGGCGGGGAGACCCAGTACTTC. Amino acid sequence: CASSEGGETQYF.

In the case of this clone: The sample holds other DNA sequences that translate to the same CDR3. The chain employs TRBV2 and TRBJ2-7; a weak D match, TRBD1 (6 bases). Germline values: CDR1 SNHLY, CDR2 FYNNEI. The ends were cut back, 5 bases at V and 6 bases at J, with 8 bases in the middle. The CDR3 loop spans 11 amino acids. The CDR3 nucleotides are TGTGCCAGCAGTCTACAGGGCGAGCAGTACTTC. Translation gives CASSLQGEQYF. Together with reference TRBV2 and TRBJ2-7, the CDR3 gives the full variable domain: EPEVTQTPSHQVTQMGQEVILRCVPISNHLYFYWYRQILGQKVEFLVSFYNNEISEKSEIFDDQFSVERPDGSNFTLKIRSTKLEDSAMYFCASSLQGEQYFGPGTRLTVT.

This chain joins TRBV29-1 and TRBJ1-1; D possibly corresponds to TRBD1 (5 bases). There are 10 residues in the CDR3. Germline V lookup: CDR1 SQVTM, CDR2 ANQGSEA. The CDR3 coding sequence is TGCAGGGTGGGGCACACTGAAGCTTTCTTT. It is translated as CRVGHTEAFF.

The chain couples TRBV7-8 to TRBJ1-1, with 9 bases fitting TRBD1. CDR1 is SGHVS and CDR2 is FQNEAQ in the germline V gene. There are 15 residues in the CDR3. The ends lost 5 bases at V and 0 bases at J; junction bases unmatched: 4. The CDR3, as DNA: TGTGCCAGCAGCGCGGACAGGGGCATGAACACTGAAGCTTTCTTT. Protein: CASSADRGMNTEAFF. The full variable domain, its missing parts supplied by reference TRBV7-8 and TRBJ1-1, is GAGVSQSPRYKVAKRGQDVALRCDPISGHVSLFWYQQALGQGPEFLTYFQNEAQLDKSGLPSDRFFAERPEGSVSTLKIQRTQQEDSAVYLCASSADRGMNTEAFFGQGTRLTVV.

This clone was detected only once. The genes are TRBV6-5 and TRBJ2-1; 9 positions match TRBD1. The CDR3 length is 13 residues. V shed 5 bases and J 7 bases; nucleotides not matched to a gene: 3. Germline V lookup: CDR1 MNHEY, CDR2 SVGAGI. CDR3 sequence: CASSPQGANEQFF. The CDR3 nucleotides read TGTGCCAGCAGTCCACAGGGGGCGAATGAGCAGTTCTTC.

The chain recombines TRBV28 with TRBJ1-1, with D unclear. The CDR3 runs 15 residues. Germline V gene sequence: CDR1 MDHEN, CDR2 SYDVKM. The V end was cut by 5 bases, the J end by 3 bases, with 16 bases between. The CDR3 DNA sequence: TGTGCCAGCAGTCCACATAACACACCGCACACTGAAGCTTTCTTT. As protein: CASSPHNTPHTEAFF.

CDR3 sequence reads: CASSVGGRGRVDTQYF. CDR3 nucleotide sequence: TGTGCCAGCAGCGTAGGTGGCAGGGGGCGGGTAGATACGCAGTATTTT. The V and J genes are TRBV9 and TRBJ2-3, with 8 bases lining up with TRBD1. Germline values: CDR1 SGDLS, CDR2 YYNGEE. Trimming took 0 bases from V and 5 from J; bases not matched to a gene: 8. This CDR3 region has 16 residues. The variable domain in full, with the rest retrieved from reference TRBV9 and TRBJ2-3, is DSGVTQTPKHLITATGQRVTLRCSPRSGDLSVYWYQQSLDQGLQFLIQYYNGEERAKGNILERFSAQQFPDLHSELNLSSLELGDSALYFCASSVGGRGRVDTQYFGPGTRLTVL.

This chain uses TRBV5-5 with TRBJ1-4; the D is unclear. Trimming took 0 bases from V and 5 from J, leaving 11 bases between them. Germline V CDR1 and CDR2: SGHKS, YYEKEE (reference sequence). This CDR3 region has 15 residues. The CDR3 region is CASSLEPEGNEKLFF. The DNA for the CDR3 is TGTGCCAGCAGCTTGGAACCAGAGGGAAATGAAAAACTGTTTTTT. Full variable domain (outside the CDR3, taken from reference TRBV5-5 and TRBJ1-4): DAGVTQSPTHLIKTRGQQVTLRCSPISGHKSVSWYQQVLGQGPQFIFQYYEKEERGRGNFPDRFSARQFPNYSSELNVNALLLGDSALYLCASSLEPEGNEKLFFGSGTQLSVL.